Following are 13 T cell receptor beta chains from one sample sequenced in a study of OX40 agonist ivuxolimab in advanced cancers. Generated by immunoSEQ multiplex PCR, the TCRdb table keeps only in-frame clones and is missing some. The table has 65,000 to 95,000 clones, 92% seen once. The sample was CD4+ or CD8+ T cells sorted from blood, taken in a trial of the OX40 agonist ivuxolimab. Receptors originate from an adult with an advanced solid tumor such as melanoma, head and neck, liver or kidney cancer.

The CDR3 spells CASSPEPAFYGYTF. CDR3 in DNA: TGTGCCAGCAGCCCAGAGCCTGCTTTCTATGGCTACACCTTC. This sequence joins TRBV7-2 and TRBJ1-2; no clear D gene. The germline V and J ends were trimmed by 5 bases and 4 bases, with 14 bases remaining between them. The V gene's germline CDR1 is SGHTA and CDR2 FQGNSA. CDR3 length: 14 residues. Full variable domain (rest looked up from reference TRBV7-2 and TRBJ1-2): GAGVSQSPSNKVTEKGKDVELRCDPISGHTALYWYRQSLGQGLEFLIYFQGNSAPDKSGLPSDRFSAERTGGSVSTLTIQRTQQEDSAVYLCASSPEPAFYGYTFGSGTRLTVV.

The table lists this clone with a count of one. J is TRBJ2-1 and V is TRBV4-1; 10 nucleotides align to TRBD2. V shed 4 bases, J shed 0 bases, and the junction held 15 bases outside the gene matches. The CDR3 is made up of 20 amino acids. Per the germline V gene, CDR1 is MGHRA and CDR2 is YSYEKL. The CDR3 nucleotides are TGCGCCAGCAGCCTACGCCTGGCTAGCGGGAGTGGGGGCTCCTACAATGAGCAGTTCTTC. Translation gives CASSLRLASGSGGSYNEQFF.

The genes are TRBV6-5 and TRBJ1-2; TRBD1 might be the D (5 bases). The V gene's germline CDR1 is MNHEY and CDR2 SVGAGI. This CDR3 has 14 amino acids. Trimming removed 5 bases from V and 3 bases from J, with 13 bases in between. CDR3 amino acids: CASSRFLGDYGYTF. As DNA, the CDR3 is TGTGCCAGCAGTCGGTTCTTGGGGGACTATGGCTACACCTTC.

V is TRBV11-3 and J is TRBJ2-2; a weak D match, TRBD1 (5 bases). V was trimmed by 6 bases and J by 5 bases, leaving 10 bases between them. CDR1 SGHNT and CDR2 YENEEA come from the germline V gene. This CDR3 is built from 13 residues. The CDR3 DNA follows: TGTGCCAGCAGGCAGGGTGCTACCGGGGAGCTGTTTTTT. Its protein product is CASRQGATGELFF.

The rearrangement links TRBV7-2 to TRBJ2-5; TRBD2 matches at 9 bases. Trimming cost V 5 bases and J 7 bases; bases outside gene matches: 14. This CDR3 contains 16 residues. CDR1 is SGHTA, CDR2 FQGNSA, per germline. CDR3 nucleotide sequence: TGTGCCAGCAGCCAAGGGACTAGCTTATTTCTGGGGACCCAGTACTTC. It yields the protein CASSQGTSLFLGTQYF.

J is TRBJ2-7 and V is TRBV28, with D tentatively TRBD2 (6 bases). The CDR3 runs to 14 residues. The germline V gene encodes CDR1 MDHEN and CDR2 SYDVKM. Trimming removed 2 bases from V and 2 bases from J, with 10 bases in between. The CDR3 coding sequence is TGTGCCAGCAGTTTAGGCGGGGTCACCTACGAGCAGTACTTC. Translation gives CASSLGGVTYEQYF. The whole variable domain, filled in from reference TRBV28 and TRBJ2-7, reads DVKVTQSSRYLVKRTGEKVFLECVQDMDHENMFWYRQDPGLGLRLIYFSYDVKMKEKGDIPEGYSVSREKKERFSLILESASTNQTSMYLCASSLGGVTYEQYFGPGTRLTVT.

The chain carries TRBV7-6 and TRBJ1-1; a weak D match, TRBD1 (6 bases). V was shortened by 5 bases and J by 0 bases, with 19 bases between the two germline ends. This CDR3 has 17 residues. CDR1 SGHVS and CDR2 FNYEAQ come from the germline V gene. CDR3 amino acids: CASSTGRRGAMNTEAFF. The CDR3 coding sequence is TGTGCCAGCAGCACGGGACGACGGGGGGCTATGAACACTGAAGCTTTCTTT.

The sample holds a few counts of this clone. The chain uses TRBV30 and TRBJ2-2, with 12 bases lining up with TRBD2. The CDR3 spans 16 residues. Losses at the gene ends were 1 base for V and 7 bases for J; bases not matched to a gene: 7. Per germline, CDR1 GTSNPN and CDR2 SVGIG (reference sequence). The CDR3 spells CAWSGLAGVVFGELFF. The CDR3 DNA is TGTGCCTGGAGTGGACTAGCGGGAGTGGTATTCGGGGAGCTGTTTTTT.

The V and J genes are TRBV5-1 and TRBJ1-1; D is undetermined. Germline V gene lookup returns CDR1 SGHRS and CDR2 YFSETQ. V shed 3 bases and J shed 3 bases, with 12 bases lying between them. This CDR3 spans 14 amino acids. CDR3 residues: CASSSFGLDTEAFF. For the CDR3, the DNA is TGCGCCAGCAGCTCCTTCGGGTTGGACACTGAAGCTTTCTTT.

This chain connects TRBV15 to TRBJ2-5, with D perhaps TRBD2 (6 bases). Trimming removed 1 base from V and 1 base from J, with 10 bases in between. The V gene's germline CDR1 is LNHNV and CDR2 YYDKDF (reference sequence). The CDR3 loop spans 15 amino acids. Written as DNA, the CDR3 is TGTGCCACCAGCAGAGGGGGCGGGGCCCAAGAGACCCAGTACTTC. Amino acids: CATSRGGGAQETQYF.

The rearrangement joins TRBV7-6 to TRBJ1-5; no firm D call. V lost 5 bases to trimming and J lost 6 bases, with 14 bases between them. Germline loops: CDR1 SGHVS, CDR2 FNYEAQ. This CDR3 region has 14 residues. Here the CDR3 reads CASSPEARGQPQHF. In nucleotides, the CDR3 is TGTGCCAGCAGCCCCGAGGCACGGGGTCAGCCCCAGCATTTT.

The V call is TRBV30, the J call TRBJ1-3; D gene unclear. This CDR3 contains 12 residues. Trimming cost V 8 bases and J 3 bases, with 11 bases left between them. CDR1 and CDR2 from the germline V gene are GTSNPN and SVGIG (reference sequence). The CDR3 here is CARSEGGNTIYF. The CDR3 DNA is TGTGCCCGCTCTGAGGGTGGAAACACCATATATTTT.

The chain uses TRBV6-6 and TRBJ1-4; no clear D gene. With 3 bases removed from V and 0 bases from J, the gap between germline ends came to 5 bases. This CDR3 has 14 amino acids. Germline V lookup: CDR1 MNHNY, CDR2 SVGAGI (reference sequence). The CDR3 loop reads CASSYDATNEKLFF. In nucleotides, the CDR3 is TGTGCCAGCAGTTATGACGCAACTAATGAAAAACTGTTTTTT.